The 21 T cell receptor beta chains below all came from one sample that was sequenced in a study of vaccination and CD4 T cells after COVID-19. One entry per CDR3 protein, called by TCRdb with MiXCR from the PCR reads. The data hold 20,000 to 25,000 distinct CDR3 sequences, with roughly 61% observed a single time. The sample was CD4+ T cells from blood, taken before SARS-CoV-2 vaccination. Receptors were obtained from a human donor who had recovered from COVID-19.

The V and J genes are TRBV28 and TRBJ1-5; D is unclear. Trimming took 11 bases from V and 2 from J, leaving 10 bases between them. CDR1 and CDR2 (germline): MDHEN, SYDVKM. This CDR3 contains 12 residues. CDR3 in amino acids: CAGVWGNQPQHF. The CDR3 nucleotides read TGTGCCGGCGTTTGGGGCAATCAGCCCCAGCATTTT.

The rearrangement uses TRBV20-1 and TRBJ1-6; D might be TRBD1 (5 bases). The CDR3 consists of 15 residues. Looked up from germline, CDR1 is DFQATT and CDR2 is SNEGSKA (reference sequence). Trimming took 3 bases from V and 2 from J, leaving 11 bases between them. The CDR3 DNA reads as TGCAGTGCTAGGACAGTAGGCGCCTATAATTCACCCCTCCACTTT. Its protein is CSARTVGAYNSPLHF.

This clonotype was observed a handful of times. The chain has TRBV20-1 and TRBJ2-5; tentative D call: TRBD2 (7 bases). Germline V lookup: CDR1 DFQATT, CDR2 SNEGSKA (reference sequence). Trimming cost V 3 bases and J 3 bases, with 11 bases left between them. The CDR3 contains 13 residues. The CDR3 here is CSASSGGEETQYF. DNA for the CDR3: TGCAGTGCTAGTTCGGGGGGCGAAGAGACCCAGTACTTC.

This chain links TRBV20-1 with TRBJ1-4; D perhaps matches TRBD1 (5 bases). The CDR3 covers 16 residues. The V end lost 0 bases, the J end lost 7 bases, and 18 bases lay between the germline ends. Germline loops: CDR1 DFQATT, CDR2 SNEGSKA (reference sequence). This chain's CDR3 is CSARDRGAGDGEKLFF. The CDR3 coding sequence is TGCAGTGCTAGAGATCGAGGTGCGGGGGACGGTGAAAAACTGTTTTTT.

This clonotype appeared a single time. The J gene is TRBJ2-5, the V gene TRBV24-1, with D tentatively TRBD2 (5 bases). CDR3 length equals 15 residues. V was shortened by 5 bases and J by 0 bases, with 12 bases between the two germline ends. Germline CDR1 KGHDR, CDR2 SFDVKD. The CDR3 region is CATSGSADYQETQYF. Written as DNA, the CDR3 is TGTGCCACCAGTGGCTCTGCGGACTACCAAGAGACCCAGTACTTC.

This clonotype appeared a few times. This sequence joins TRBV19 and TRBJ1-5; D gene ambiguous. Germline V lookup: CDR1 LNHDA, CDR2 SQIVND (reference sequence). This CDR3 comprises 15 residues. V was cut by 3 bases and J by 0 bases, with 9 bases left in between. The CDR3 DNA reads TGTGCCAGTAGTATCGGGGAGGTTAGCAATCAGCCCCAGCATTTT. It specifies CASSIGEVSNQPQHF.

The chain carries TRBV12-3 or TRBV12-4 and TRBJ1-2; D is possibly TRBD1 (6 bases). The CDR3 is 13 residues long. Trimming took 2 bases from V and 4 from J, leaving 8 bases between them. CDR3 DNA: TGTGCCAGCAGTTTAATGGGGGCCTATGGCTACACCTTC. It codes for CASSLMGAYGYTF.

The V and J genes are TRBV7-2 and TRBJ2-5, with 7 nucleotides matching TRBD2. The V and J ends lost 5 bases and 1 base, in that order; junction bases with no gene match: 16. CDR3 size: 18 residues. Germline CDR1 is SGHTA and CDR2 is FQGNSA. CDR3 residues: CASSVLSDWTSFQETQYF. CDR3 DNA: TGTGCCAGCAGCGTATTAAGTGATTGGACTAGTTTCCAAGAGACCCAGTACTTC.

This chain uses TRBV6-2 or TRBV6-3 with TRBJ2-7; the match to TRBD1 covers 7 bases. CDR1 MNHEY and CDR2 SVGEGT come from the germline V gene. The V and J ends lost 2 bases and 5 bases, in that order; junction bases with no gene match: 3. CDR3 length: 13 residues. The CDR3: CASSYRGQNEQYF. Here the CDR3 DNA reads TGTGCCAGCAGTTACAGGGGGCAAAACGAGCAGTACTTC.

The chain links TRBV11-2 to TRBJ1-1; D unclear. The V and J ends lost 8 bases and 5 bases respectively, with 15 bases between them. The CDR3 has 13 residues. The V gene's germline CDR1 is SGHAT and CDR2 FQNNGV. The CDR3 region has the DNA TGTGCCAGCGGGCGAGATCAAGGGACTGAAGCTTTCTTT. This translates into CASGRDQGTEAFF.

This clonotype was observed a handful of times. The CDR3 DNA is TGTGCGACCGCGTTCGTCGGACACAATCAGCCCCAGCATTTT. The encoded protein is CATAFVGHNQPQHF. V and J are TRBV19 and TRBJ1-5; tentative D call: TRBD1 (5 bases). Germline CDR1 LNHDA, CDR2 SQIVND (reference sequence). The CDR3 loop spans 14 amino acids.

V gene TRBV15 combines with J gene TRBJ1-5, with D tentatively TRBD1 (6 bases). Looked up from germline, CDR1 is LNHNV and CDR2 is YYDKDF (reference sequence). Trimming took 4 bases from V and 4 from J, leaving 14 bases between them. This CDR3 has 15 amino acids. The CDR3 coding sequence is TGTGCCACCAGCAAAGGACAGCTCGAGAATCAGCCCCAGCATTTT. Translated: CATSKGQLENQPQHF.

A single count supports this clonotype. This chain joins TRBV29-1 and TRBJ2-5; perhaps D is TRBD1 or TRBD2 (6 bases each). Trimming shortened V by 0 bases and J by 4 bases, and 15 bases separated the two germline ends. Germline-derived CDR1 and CDR2 are SQVTM and ANQGSEA. The CDR3 consists of 15 residues. In DNA, the CDR3 is TGCAGCGTTGAAGAGCCGGGGGCGAATGTAGAGACCCAGTACTTC. It encodes CSVEEPGANVETQYF.

This sequence joins TRBV7-2 and TRBJ2-5; D is possibly TRBD1 (6 bases). V lost 5 bases and J lost 2, with 12 bases in between. The germline CDR1 and CDR2 sequences are SGHTA and FQGNSA. CDR3 size: 14 residues. The CDR3 spells CASSPDRPQETQYF. The DNA for the CDR3 is TGTGCCAGCAGCCCCGACAGGCCTCAAGAGACCCAGTACTTC.

The rearrangement uses TRBV6-1 and TRBJ2-3, with TRBD2 as a possible D gene (6 bases). Trimming cost V 8 bases and J 3 bases, with 15 bases left between them. The CDR3 is 14 amino acids. Germline assignment: CDR1 MNHNS and CDR2 SASEGT. The CDR3 loop reads CASRRGSATDTQYF. The CDR3 DNA reads as TGTGCCAGCCGGAGGGGTTCGGCAACAGATACGCAGTATTTT.

This sequence joins TRBV21-1 and TRBJ2-1; whether TRBD1, the table's D call, matches the DNA was not checked. TRBV21-1 is deemed a pseudogene. CDR3 length equals 14 residues. This chain's CDR3 is CASSSGQGANEQFF. Written as DNA, the CDR3 is TGTGCCAGCAGCTCGGGACAGGGCGCAAATGAGCAGTTCTTC.

The chain carries TRBV29-1 and TRBJ1-4; 8 nucleotides line up with TRBD1. The CDR3 is 13 amino acids. V trimming: 6 bases; J trimming: 4 bases; junction bases outside the gene matches: 4. CDR1 is SQVTM, CDR2 ANQGSEA, per germline. The CDR3 DNA follows: TGCAGCGTGCAGGGGGCGGATAATGAAAAACTGTTTTTT. The encoded protein is CSVQGADNEKLFF.

This clonotype was counted only a few times. The chain links TRBV19 to TRBJ1-1; TRBD1 agrees at 7 bases. CDR1 LNHDA and CDR2 SQIVND come from the germline V gene (reference sequence). CDR3 size: 13 residues. The J segment lost 3 bases and the V segment lost 3 bases, leaving 1 base of the junction unmatched. The CDR3 bases are TGTGCCAGTAGTATCGACAGGGACACTGAAGCTTTCTTT. It translates to CASSIDRDTEAFF.

The rearrangement uses TRBV7-2 and TRBJ2-1; D may be TRBD1 (5 bases). This CDR3 contains 15 residues. The germline V gene encodes CDR1 SGHTA and CDR2 FQGNSA. The V end lost 1 base, the J end lost 3 bases, and 10 bases lay between the germline ends. CDR3 region: CASSLVQGDYNEQFF. CDR3 nucleotide sequence: TGTGCCAGCAGCTTAGTCCAAGGGGACTACAATGAGCAGTTCTTC.

The chain joins TRBV20-1 to TRBJ2-7; D possibly corresponds to TRBD1 (6 bases). This CDR3 region has 14 residues. Looked up from germline, CDR1 is DFQATT and CDR2 is SNEGSKA (reference sequence). Trimming stripped 5 bases from V and 6 bases from J, with 20 bases between. CDR3 protein: CSAPSGTRSSEQYF. DNA of the CDR3: TGCAGTGCTCCATCCGGGACACGGTCTTCCGAGCAGTACTTC.

V gene TRBV20-1 combines with J gene TRBJ2-3, with D possibly being TRBD2 (5 bases). The CDR3 totals 16 residues. In germline, CDR1 is DFQATT, CDR2 SNEGSKA (reference sequence). The ends were cut back, 3 bases at V and 5 bases at J, with 21 bases in the middle. The CDR3 sequence is CSASPRAERALDTQYF. For the CDR3, the DNA is TGCAGTGCTAGCCCCCGAGCGGAGCGAGCCCTAGATACGCAGTATTTT.